This paragraph covers one T cell receptor (beta chain) sequence. Regions amplified from RNA transcripts were the TCR beta CDR3 regions. First-round RT-PCR of the TCR CDR3 relied on the HTBI primer set. TCRdb fed the multiplex PCR reads into MiXCR, producing one record per CDR3 protein. Here the sample spans approximately 630,000 distinct CDR3 sequences, 15% to 20% being singletons. This entry is derived from a study of T cells in Graves' hyperthyroidism and ophthalmopathy. V was cut by 4 bases and J by 3 bases, with 18 bases left in between. Germline V gene lookup returns CDR1 SGHTA and CDR2 FQGNSA. The CDR3 covers 16 residues.

This chain links TRBV7-2 with TRBJ1-1; D is possibly TRBD1 (5 bases). The sample was blood. The receptor's source is a woman aged 25 to 45 with Graves' hyperthyroidism. The DNA for the CDR3 is TGTGCCAGCAGCTCATTGAACTGGGACGCATACACTGAAGCTTTCTTT. As protein: CASSSLNWDAYTEAFF.